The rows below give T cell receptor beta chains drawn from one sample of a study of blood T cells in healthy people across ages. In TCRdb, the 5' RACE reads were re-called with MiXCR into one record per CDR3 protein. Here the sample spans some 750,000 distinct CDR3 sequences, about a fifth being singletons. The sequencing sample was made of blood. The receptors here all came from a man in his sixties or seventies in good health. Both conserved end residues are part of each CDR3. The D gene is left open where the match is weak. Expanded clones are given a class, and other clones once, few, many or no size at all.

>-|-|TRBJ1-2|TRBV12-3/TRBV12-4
TGTGCCAGCAGGGGAGGGAACTATGGCTACACCTTC
CASRGGNYGYTF
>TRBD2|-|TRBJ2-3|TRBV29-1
TGCAGCGTCACCGGGACTAGCGGGAGATATAGGGTGGGCACAGATACGCAGTATTTT
CSVTGTSGRYRVGTDTQYF
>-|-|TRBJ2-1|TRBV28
TGTGCCAGCAGTTTATTGTCAGGGGATTTCAATGAGCAGTTCTTC
CASSLLSGDFNEQFF
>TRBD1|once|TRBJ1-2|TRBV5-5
TGTGCAAGCAGCTTGGTAGCAGGGGGCTGGAATGGCAACACCTTC
CASSLVAGGWNGNTF
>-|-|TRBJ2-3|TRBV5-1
TGCGCCAGCAGCTTCTTGGTAGGGGGAACCAATACGCAGTATTTT
CASSFLVGGTNTQYF
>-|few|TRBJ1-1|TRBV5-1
TGCGCCAGCAGCTTGGTCGGGGCTAACATGAACACTGAAGCTTTCTTT
CASSLVGANMNTEAFF
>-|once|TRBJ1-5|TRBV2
TGTGCCAGCAGCCCGGGACACGGCAATCAGCCCCAGCATTTT
CASSPGHGNQPQHF
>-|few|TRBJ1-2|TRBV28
TGTGCCAGCTTCCCGCGGACGTCAGGGTCGTACGGCTACACCTTC
CASFPRTSGSYGYTF
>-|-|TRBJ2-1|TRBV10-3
TGTGCCATCAGTATTTTGCAGGGAGGAAACAATGAGCAGTTCTTC
CAISILQGGNNEQFF
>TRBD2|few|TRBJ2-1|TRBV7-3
TGTGCCAGCAGCTTAATAGCGGGTTTGAACAATGAGCAGTTCTTC
CASSLIAGLNNEQFF
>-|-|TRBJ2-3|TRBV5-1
TGCGCCAGCAGCCCGGGGACCTATCCGGGCACAGATACGCAGTATTTT
CASSPGTYPGTDTQYF
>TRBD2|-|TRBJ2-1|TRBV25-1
TGTGCCAGCAATCCCAGGACTAGCGGCTACAATGAGCAGTTCTTC
CASNPRTSGYNEQFF
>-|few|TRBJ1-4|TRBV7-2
TGTGCCAGCAGCCCACAAGTGGGGGCGGATGAAAAACTGTTTTTT
CASSPQVGADEKLFF
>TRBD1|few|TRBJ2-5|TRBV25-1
TGTGCCAGCAGGCAGGGGGCAATAGAGACCCAGTACTTC
CASRQGAIETQYF
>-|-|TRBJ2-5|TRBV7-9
TGTGCCAACAGCTTCTTCCCGGGAGCGAGAAAAGAGACCCAGTACTTC
CANSFFPGARKETQYF
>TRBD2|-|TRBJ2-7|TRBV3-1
TGTGCCAGCAGCCCCTGGACTAGCGGGAGTAACGAGCAGTACTTC
CASSPWTSGSNEQYF
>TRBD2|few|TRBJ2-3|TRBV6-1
TGTGCCAGCGGGGAGGCTAGCGGGGTTACGGATACGCAGTATTTT
CASGEASGVTDTQYF
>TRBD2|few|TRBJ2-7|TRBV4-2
TGTGCCAGCAGCCAAGCTCGGACTAGCGGGGGGGCGGCCTACGAGCAGTACTTC
CASSQARTSGGAAYEQYF
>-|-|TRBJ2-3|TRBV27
TGTGCCAGCAGGTTTGGGGCTGAAGCCACAGATACGCAGTATTTT
CASRFGAEATDTQYF
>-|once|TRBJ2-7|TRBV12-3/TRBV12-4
TGTGCCAGCAGCCCCCGGGGGATCTCCTACGAGCAGTACTTC
CASSPRGISYEQYF
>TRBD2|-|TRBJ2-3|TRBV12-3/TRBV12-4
TGTGCCAGCAGACCGTCGACTAGCGCCTTAACAGATACGCAGTATTTT
CASRPSTSALTDTQYF
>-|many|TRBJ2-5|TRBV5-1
TGCGCCAGCAGCCCGTCATGGGTTCTAGAGACCCAGTACTTC
CASSPSWVLETQYF
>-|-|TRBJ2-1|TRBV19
TGTGCTAGTAGTACACTAGCTGACGCCCTTAATGAGCAGTTCTTC
CASSTLADALNEQFF
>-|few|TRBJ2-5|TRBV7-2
TGTGCCAGCAGCTTAAGGACTTTCGAAGAGACCCAGTACTTC
CASSLRTFEETQYF
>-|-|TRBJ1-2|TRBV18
TGTGCCAGCTCGCCGACGGGCGCAGGGAGGGTAGACTACACCTTC
CASSPTGAGRVDYTF
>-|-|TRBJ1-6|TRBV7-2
TGTGCCAGCAGCTTAGCGTCGGTCTTGTCCAGGGGTAAATCACCCCTCCACTTT
CASSLASVLSRGKSPLHF
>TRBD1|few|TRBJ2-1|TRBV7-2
TGTGCCAGCAGCCGAGGACAGGGGGTCGATGAGCAGTTCTTC
CASSRGQGVDEQFF
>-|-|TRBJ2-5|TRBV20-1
TGCAGTGCCGAGACTAGTAGGGAGACCCAGTACTTC
CSAETSRETQYF
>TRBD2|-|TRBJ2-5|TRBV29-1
TGCAGCGTTGAAGTCCTTCCGGGGGGGCGCAATCAAGAGACCCAGTACTTC
CSVEVLPGGRNQETQYF
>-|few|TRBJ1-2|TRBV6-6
TGTGCCAGCCAGCGCCAGACGCTCAACTATGGCTACACCTTC
CASQRQTLNYGYTF
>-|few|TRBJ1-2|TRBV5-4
TGTGCCAGCAGCCCAACCCGGGACATTACTAACTATGGCTACACCTTC
CASSPTRDITNYGYTF
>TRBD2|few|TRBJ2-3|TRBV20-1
TGCAGTGCTAGCGCGACTAGCGGGAGAACAGATACGCAGTATTTT
CSASATSGRTDTQYF
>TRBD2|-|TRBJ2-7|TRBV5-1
TGCGCCAGCAGCTTGGTCCTAGCGGCTTCCTACGAGCAGTACTTC
CASSLVLAASYEQYF
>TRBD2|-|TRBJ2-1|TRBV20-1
TGCAGTGCTAGACTTCCTCGAACTAGCGGGGGACACAATGAGCAGTTCTTC
CSARLPRTSGGHNEQFF
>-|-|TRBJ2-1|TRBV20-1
TGCAGTGCTAGTCCGGATGGGGTCGATTTGCAGTTCTTC
CSASPDGVDLQFF
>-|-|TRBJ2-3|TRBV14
TGTGCCAGCAGCCAAGTTTGGGGCAGGGGAACAGATACGCAGTATTTT
CASSQVWGRGTDTQYF
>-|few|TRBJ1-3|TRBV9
TGTGCCAGCAGCGTAGTAGGAGGGTCGGGTGGTGGAAACACCATATATTTT
CASSVVGGSGGGNTIYF
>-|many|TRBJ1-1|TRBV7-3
TGTGCCAGCAGCCGAGGGACGAACACTGAAGCTTTCTTT
CASSRGTNTEAFF
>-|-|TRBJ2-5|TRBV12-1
TGTGCCAGCAGCTTTAGTGTCCAGCGGGAGGAACACCAAGAGACCCAGTACTTC
CASSFSVQREEHQETQYF
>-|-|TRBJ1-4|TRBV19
TGTGCCAGTACCCACGGAGGGACACACACCGAAAAACTGTTTTTT
CASTHGGTHTEKLFF
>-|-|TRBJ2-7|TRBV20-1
TGCAGTGCTAGAGATGGGCAACGGGGGTTGGACGAGCAGTACTTC
CSARDGQRGLDEQYF
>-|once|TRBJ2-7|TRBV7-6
TGTGCCTGCAGCCCCGGCTACGAGCAGTACTTC
CACSPGYEQYF